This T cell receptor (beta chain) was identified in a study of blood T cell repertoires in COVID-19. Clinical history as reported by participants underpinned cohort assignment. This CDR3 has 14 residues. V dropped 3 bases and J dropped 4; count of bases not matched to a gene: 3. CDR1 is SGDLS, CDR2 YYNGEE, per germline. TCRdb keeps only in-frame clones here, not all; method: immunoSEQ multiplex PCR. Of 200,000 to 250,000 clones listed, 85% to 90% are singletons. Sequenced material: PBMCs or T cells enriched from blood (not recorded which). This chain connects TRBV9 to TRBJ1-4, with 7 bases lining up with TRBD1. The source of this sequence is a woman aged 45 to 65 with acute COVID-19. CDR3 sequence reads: CASSATGFNEKLFF. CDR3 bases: TGTGCCAGCAGCGCGACAGGGTTTAATGAAAAACTGTTTTTT.